The present entry profiles one T cell receptor (beta chain) with its context. Its antigen remains unidentified. It was with 60 Vbeta and 13 Jbeta primers that the PCR ran. This table comes from immunoSEQ multiplex PCR, and its TCRdb copy is limited to in-frame clones, with some not included. The sample shows fewer than 150,000 clones, around two thirds of them seen only once. CDR3 length equals 15 residues. Germline V gene data show CDR1 as SNHLY and CDR2 as FYNNEI. Trimming took 5 bases from V and 3 from J, leaving 16 bases between them. The record originates from a study of cytomegalovirus exposure and HLA in healthy donors. Study-wide findings and caveats: Reportedly, fewer N-insertions than the approximately 700-donor mean appeared in an Asian-associated ancestry cluster in a later analysis. Information on immune exposure was restricted to one variable (CMV serostatus). Association of a missense DCLRE1C variant with TCR beta V- and J-gene trimming was reported in a later analysis.

The sequence came from a woman aged 35 to 49 in good health and CMV-seropositive. The chain couples TRBV2 to TRBJ2-5; maybe TRBD2 (6 bases). The sample taken for sequencing was PBMCs. CDR3 sequence (DNA): TGTGCCAGCAGTTACGGGACTGTCTTAGAAGAGACCCAGTACTTC. This translates into CASSYGTVLEETQYF.